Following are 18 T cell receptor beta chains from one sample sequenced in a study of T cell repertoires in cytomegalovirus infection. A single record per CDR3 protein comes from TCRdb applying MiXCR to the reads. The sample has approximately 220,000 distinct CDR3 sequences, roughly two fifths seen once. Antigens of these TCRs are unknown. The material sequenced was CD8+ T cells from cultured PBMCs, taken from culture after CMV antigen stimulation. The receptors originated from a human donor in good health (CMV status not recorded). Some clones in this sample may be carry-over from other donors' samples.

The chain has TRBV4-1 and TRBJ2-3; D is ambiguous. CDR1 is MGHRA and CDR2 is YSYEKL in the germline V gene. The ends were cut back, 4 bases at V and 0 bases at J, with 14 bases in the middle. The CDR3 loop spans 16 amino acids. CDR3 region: CASSLATSSSTDTQYF. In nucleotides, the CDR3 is TGCGCCAGCAGCCTCGCGACATCGTCTAGCACAGATACGCAGTATTTT.

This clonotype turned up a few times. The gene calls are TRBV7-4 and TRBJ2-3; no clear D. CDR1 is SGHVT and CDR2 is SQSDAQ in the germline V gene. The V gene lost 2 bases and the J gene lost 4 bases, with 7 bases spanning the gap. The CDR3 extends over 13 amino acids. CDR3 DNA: TGTGCCAGCAGCTTAATCCAGGCAGATACGCAGTATTTT. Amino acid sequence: CASSLIQADTQYF.

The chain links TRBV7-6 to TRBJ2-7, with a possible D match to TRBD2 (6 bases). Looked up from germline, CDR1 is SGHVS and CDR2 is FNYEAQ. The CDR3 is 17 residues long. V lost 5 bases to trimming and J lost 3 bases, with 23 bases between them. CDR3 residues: CASSPPAAGLRVYEQYF. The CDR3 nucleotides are TGTGCCAGCAGCCCCCCGGCGGCGGGACTCAGGGTCTACGAGCAGTACTTC.

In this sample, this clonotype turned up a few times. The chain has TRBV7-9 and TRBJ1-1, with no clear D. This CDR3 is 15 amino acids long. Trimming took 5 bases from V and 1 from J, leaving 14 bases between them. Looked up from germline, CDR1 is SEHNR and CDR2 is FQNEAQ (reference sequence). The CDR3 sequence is CASSPPRPRNTEAFF. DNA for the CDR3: TGTGCCAGCAGCCCCCCCAGGCCTAGGAACACTGAAGCTTTCTTT.

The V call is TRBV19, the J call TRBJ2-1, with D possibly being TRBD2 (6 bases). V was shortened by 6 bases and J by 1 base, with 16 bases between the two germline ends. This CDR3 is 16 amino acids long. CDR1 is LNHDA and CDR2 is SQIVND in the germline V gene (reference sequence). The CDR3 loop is CASSDTGLQSYNEQFF. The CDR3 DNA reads TGTGCCAGTAGCGACACGGGACTTCAATCCTACAATGAGCAGTTCTTC.

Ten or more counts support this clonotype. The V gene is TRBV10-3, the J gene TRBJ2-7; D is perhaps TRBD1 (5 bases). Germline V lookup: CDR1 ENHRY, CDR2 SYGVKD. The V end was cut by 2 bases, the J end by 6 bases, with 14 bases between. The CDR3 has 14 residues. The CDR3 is CAISEGAQWSEQYF. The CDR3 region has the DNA TGTGCCATCAGTGAGGGGGCCCAATGGAGCGAGCAGTACTTC.

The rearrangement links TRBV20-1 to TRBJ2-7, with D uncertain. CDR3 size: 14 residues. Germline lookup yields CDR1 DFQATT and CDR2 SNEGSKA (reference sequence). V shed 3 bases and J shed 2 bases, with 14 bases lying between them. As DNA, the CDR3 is TGCAGTGCTAGCCAGCCACGGACCCCCTACGAGCAGTACTTC. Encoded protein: CSASQPRTPYEQYF.

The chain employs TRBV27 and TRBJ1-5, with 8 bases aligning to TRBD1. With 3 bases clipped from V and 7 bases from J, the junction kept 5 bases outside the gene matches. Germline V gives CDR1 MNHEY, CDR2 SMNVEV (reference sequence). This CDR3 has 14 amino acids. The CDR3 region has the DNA TGTGCCAGCAGTTTTGGACAGGGCGAACAGCCCCAGCATTTT. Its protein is CASSFGQGEQPQHF.

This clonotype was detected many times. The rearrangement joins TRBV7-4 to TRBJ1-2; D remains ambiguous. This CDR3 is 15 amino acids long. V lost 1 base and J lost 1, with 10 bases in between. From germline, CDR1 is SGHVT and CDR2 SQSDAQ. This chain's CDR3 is CASSLGGKDNYGYTF. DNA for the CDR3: TGTGCCAGCAGCTTAGGAGGGAAGGATAACTATGGCTACACCTTC.

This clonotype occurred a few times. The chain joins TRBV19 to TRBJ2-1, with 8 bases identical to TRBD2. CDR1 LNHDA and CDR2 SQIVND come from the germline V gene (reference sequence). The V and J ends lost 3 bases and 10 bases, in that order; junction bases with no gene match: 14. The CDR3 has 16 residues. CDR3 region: CASSIFGAGADKEQFF. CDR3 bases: TGTGCCAGTAGTATTTTCGGAGCGGGGGCCGATAAGGAGCAGTTCTTC. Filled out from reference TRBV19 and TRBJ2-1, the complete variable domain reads DGGITQSPKYLFRKEGQNVTLSCEQNLNHDAMYWYRQDPGQGLRLIYYSQIVNDFQKGDIAEGYSVSREKKESFPLTVTSAQKNPTAFYLCASSIFGAGADKEQFFGPGTRLTVL.

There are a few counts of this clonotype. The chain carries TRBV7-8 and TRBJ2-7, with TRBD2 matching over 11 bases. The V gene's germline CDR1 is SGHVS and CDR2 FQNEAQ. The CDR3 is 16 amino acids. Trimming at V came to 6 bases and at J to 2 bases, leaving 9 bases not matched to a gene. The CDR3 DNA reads TGTGCCAGCAGACCTTCTAGCGGGGGGTCCCCCTACGAGCAGTACTTC. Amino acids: CASRPSSGGSPYEQYF.

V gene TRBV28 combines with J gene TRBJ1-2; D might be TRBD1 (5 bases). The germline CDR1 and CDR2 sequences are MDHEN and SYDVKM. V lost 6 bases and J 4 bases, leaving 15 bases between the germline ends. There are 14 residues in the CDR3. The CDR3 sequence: CASRPGLPGYGYTF. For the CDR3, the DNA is TGTGCCAGCAGGCCGGGACTCCCGGGCTATGGCTACACCTTC.

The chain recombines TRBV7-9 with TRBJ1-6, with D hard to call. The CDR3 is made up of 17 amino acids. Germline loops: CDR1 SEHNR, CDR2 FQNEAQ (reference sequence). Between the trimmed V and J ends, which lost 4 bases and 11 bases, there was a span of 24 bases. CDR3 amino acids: CASSSPIGGGLEAPLHF. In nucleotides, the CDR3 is TGTGCCAGCAGCTCCCCAATCGGCGGCGGGCTGGAGGCACCCCTCCACTTT.

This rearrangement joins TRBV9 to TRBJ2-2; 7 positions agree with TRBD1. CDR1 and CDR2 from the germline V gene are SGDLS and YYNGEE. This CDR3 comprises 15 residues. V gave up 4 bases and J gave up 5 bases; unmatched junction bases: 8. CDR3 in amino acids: CASSTGDSATGELFF. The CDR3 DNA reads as TGTGCCAGCAGCACCGGGGACAGCGCAACCGGGGAGCTGTTTTTT.

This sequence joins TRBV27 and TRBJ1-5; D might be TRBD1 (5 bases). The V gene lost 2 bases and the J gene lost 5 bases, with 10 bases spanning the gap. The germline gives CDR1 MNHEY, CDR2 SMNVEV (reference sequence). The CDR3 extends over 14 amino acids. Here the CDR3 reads CASSLQGSDQPQHF. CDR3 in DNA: TGTGCCAGCAGTTTACAGGGAAGTGATCAGCCCCAGCATTTT.

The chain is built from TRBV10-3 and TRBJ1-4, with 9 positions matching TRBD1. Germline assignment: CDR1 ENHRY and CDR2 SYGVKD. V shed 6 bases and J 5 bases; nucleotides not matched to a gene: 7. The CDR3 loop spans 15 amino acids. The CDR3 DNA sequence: TGTGCCATCAGAAGGACAGGGGACGGAAATGAAAAACTGTTTTTT. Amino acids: CAIRRTGDGNEKLFF.

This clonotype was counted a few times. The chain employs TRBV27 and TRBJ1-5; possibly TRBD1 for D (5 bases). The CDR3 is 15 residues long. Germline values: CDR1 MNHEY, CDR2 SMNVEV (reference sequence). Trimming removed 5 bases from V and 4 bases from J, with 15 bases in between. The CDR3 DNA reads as TGTGCCAGCAGTCCCCGGGACGGGGGGAATCAGCCCCAGCATTTT. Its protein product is CASSPRDGGNQPQHF.

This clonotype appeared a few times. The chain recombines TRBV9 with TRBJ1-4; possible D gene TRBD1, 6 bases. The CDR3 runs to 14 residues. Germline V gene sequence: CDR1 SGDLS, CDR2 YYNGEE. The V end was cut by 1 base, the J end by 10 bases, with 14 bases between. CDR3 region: CASSVTGTRGKLFF. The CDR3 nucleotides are TGTGCCAGCAGCGTAACAGGGACGAGGGGAAAACTGTTTTTT. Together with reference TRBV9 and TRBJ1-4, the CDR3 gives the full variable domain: DSGVTQTPKHLITATGQRVTLRCSPRSGDLSVYWYQQSLDQGLQFLIQYYNGEERAKGNILERFSAQQFPDLHSELNLSSLELGDSALYFCASSVTGTRGKLFFGSGTQLSVL.